This T cell receptor beta chain was observed in a study of blood T cell repertoires in COVID-19. Turning to the study itself: Donors in the United States, Italy and Spain gave samples during acute or convalescent COVID-19. PBMCs, B-cell-depleted T cells, or T cells were the source of the cDNA or gDNA that made up the material.

Authors' methods: Reference gene primer amplification in the assay estimated nucleated cell counts. Assay: immunoSEQ multiplex PCR; the TCRdb copy retains only in-frame clones and omits some. V and J calls plus clone size are reproduced from that table; the DNA served to infer D and trimming. The profile shows a few hundred thousand clones, about 89% of them singletons. The trim removed 5 bases at V and 6 bases at J, leaving 9 bases unmatched. Germline V gives CDR1 LGHNT, CDR2 FRNRAP. The CDR3 is 14 residues long. This TCR came from a woman aged 40-49 years who had recovered from COVID-19. The sample taken for sequencing was peripheral blood. The V call is TRBV12-5, the J call TRBJ2-7, with 8 bases lining up with TRBD2. DNA of the CDR3: TGTGCTAGTGGTCCCAGCGGGAGCAAGGGCGAGCAGTACTTC. Translating gives CASGPSGSKGEQYF.